The T cell receptor beta chain described here comes from a study of radiotherapy plus CTLA-4 blockade in lung cancer. Study results and limitations: Tumor-derived TCR clones expanded in blood after radiotherapy plus ipilimumab.

As to this clone: Its antigen is currently unknown.

V lost 5 bases and J 2 bases, leaving 9 bases between the germline ends. The CDR3 length is 13 residues. Germline V CDR1 and CDR2: MNHEY, SMNVEV (reference sequence). Only in-frame clones appear in the TCRdb table, and some are missing; sequencing was by immunoSEQ multiplex PCR. The sample holds 24,000 or so clones, approximately 70% seen once. The sequence derives from a human donor with non-small cell lung cancer who had stable disease on radiotherapy plus ipilimumab. Source: peripheral blood, taken from a patient treated with radiotherapy plus ipilimumab. The chain recombines TRBV27 with TRBJ1-2; no definite D call. The CDR3 nucleotides read TGTGCCAGCAGTCCCGACGGAAACTATGGCTACACCTTC. It codes for CASSPDGNYGYTF.